This T cell receptor (beta chain) was retrieved from a study of beta chain features in type 1 diabetes. TCRB transcripts that were expressed got sequenced, as all of the isolated RNA had been reverse transcribed. Using immunoSEQ multiplex PCR, the repertoire was profiled, and TCRdb retains in-frame clones only, with some absent. The sample consists of 500,000 to 700,000 clones, 15% to 18% of them appearing once. Every donor had blood drawn once into heparin, around 120 mL on average. CD4+ naive, central memory, regulatory and stem cell-like memory subsets were isolated by sorting on CD45RO/CCR7/CD25/CD127/CD95/CD27. Purity (above 95%) was reached by all sorted populations. V was clipped by 7 bases and J by 1 base, with 16 bases between them. Germline CDR1 and CDR2: LNHDA and SQIVND (reference sequence). This CDR3 is built from 15 residues.

The sequenced sample was naive CD4+ T cells from blood. The chain couples TRBV19 to TRBJ2-5; D unclear. The TCR was taken from a man aged 18-30 years in good health. CDR3 nucleotide sequence: TGTGCCAGTACCTCTGGTTTTCTTGGCCAAGAGACCCAGTACTTC. Translating it yields CASTSGFLGQETQYF.